This TCR beta chain comes out of a study of OX40 agonist ivuxolimab in advanced cancers. Study summary: Eligibility rules accepted prior anti-PD-1, anti-PD-L1 or anti-CTLA-4 therapy, and around 43% had some.

This CDR3 has 16 residues. The V segment lost 10 bases and the J segment 0 bases; nucleotides outside the gene matches: 14. The germline V gene encodes CDR1 LNHDA and CDR2 SQIVND (reference sequence). Produced via immunoSEQ multiplex PCR; TCRdb's table is partial and in-frame only. The sample contains some 86,000 clones, 90% of which appear only once. Material: CD4+ or CD8+ T cells sorted from blood, obtained in a trial of the OX40 agonist ivuxolimab. J is TRBJ1-2 and V is TRBV19; 7 positions agree with TRBD1. The TCR comes from an adult with an advanced solid tumor such as melanoma, head and neck, liver or kidney cancer. CDR3 protein: CATRRGTELANYGYTF. The CDR3 bases are TGTGCCACCCGCCGCGGGACAGAGTTAGCTAACTATGGCTACACCTTC.